This passage covers 26 T cell receptor beta chains from one sample sequenced in a study of blood T cell repertoires in COVID-19. Using immunoSEQ multiplex PCR, the repertoire was profiled, and TCRdb retains in-frame clones only, with some absent. The data show a few hundred thousand clones, with about 90% seen just once and 5% to 6% held by the top ten. Sequenced sample: PBMCs or T cells enriched from blood (not recorded which). Source of these receptors: a man younger than 45 who had recovered from COVID-19.

This chain connects TRBV3-1 (or the pseudogene TRBV3-2) to TRBJ2-1; 12 bases match TRBD2. Germline V lookup: CDR1 LGHDT, CDR2 YNNKEL (reference sequence). This CDR3 is built from 15 residues. V lost 3 bases to trimming and J lost 14 bases; unmatched junction nucleotides: 11. CDR3 protein: CASSHRTSGDDEEFF. The CDR3 nucleotides read TGTGCCAGCAGCCATAGGACTAGCGGGGACGACGAGGAGTTCTTC.

The chain combines TRBV7-3 with TRBJ2-7; the D gene is possibly TRBD2 (6 bases). CDR1 and CDR2 (germline): SGHTA, FQGTGA. Trimming pared 2 bases from V and 6 bases from J, leaving 8 bases between. This CDR3 is 12 amino acids long. Here the CDR3 reads CASSLDGGEQYF. CDR3 in DNA: TGTGCCAGCAGCTTAGACGGGGGCGAGCAGTACTTC.

The rearrangement links TRBV12-1 to TRBJ2-2; the D call of TRBD2 is as the table states it, not checked on the DNA. TRBV12-1 is tagged as a pseudogene. The CDR3 contains 15 residues. DNA for the CDR3: TGTGCCAGCAGCTCCCGGGACTCAAGAACCGGGGAGCTGTTTTTT. It codes for CASSSRDSRTGELFF.

This clone was seen a handful of times. The rearrangement uses TRBV28 and TRBJ1-2, with 10 nucleotides matching TRBD1. The CDR3 totals 14 residues. Trimming at V came to 10 bases and at J to 4 bases, leaving 9 bases not matched to a gene. Germline V lookup: CDR1 MDHEN, CDR2 SYDVKM. CDR3 nucleotide sequence: TGTGCCACCCCTCGGACAGGGGGTGGCTATGGCTACACCTTC. This sequence encodes CATPRTGGGYGYTF.

This chain links TRBV28 with TRBJ1-1; D possibly corresponds to TRBD1 (6 bases). Germline lookup yields CDR1 MDHEN and CDR2 SYDVKM. Trimming took off 8 bases at V and 5 bases at J, with 15 bases between the two ends. The CDR3 contains 13 residues. Here the CDR3 DNA reads TGTGCCAGCGCAACCGGACAGCTTACTGAAGCTTTCTTT. Protein product: CASATGQLTEAFF.

This chain uses TRBV5-6 with TRBJ2-2; no firm D call. Germline CDR1 is SGHDT and CDR2 is YYEEEE. The V end was cut by 4 bases, the J end by 1 base, with 8 bases between. This CDR3 has 14 amino acids. CDR3 coding DNA: TGTGCCAGCAGCACCTTCAGGAACACCGGGGAGCTGTTTTTT. Translated: CASSTFRNTGELFF.

CDR3 sequence reads: CASSSQGWNEQYF. DNA for the CDR3: TGTGCCAGCAGTTCACAGGGATGGAACGAGCAGTACTTC. The chain recombines TRBV27 with TRBJ2-7; D perhaps matches TRBD1 (6 bases). The CDR3 has 13 residues. CDR1 MNHEY and CDR2 SMNVEV come from the germline V gene (reference sequence). Trimming left V 4 bases short and J 5 bases short, with 12 bases between.

The rearrangement joins TRBV28 to TRBJ1-5; D is uncertain. The CDR3 is made up of 15 amino acids. Trimming removed 6 bases at V and 6 bases at J, with 18 bases between. The V gene's germline CDR1 is MDHEN and CDR2 SYDVKM. Written as DNA, the CDR3 is TGTGCCAGCAGCCTCTTGTCTTGGGCGCCTCAGCCCCAGCATTTT. Translation: CASSLLSWAPQPQHF.

CDR3 region: CASTEIGGDYYTDTQYF. Written as DNA, the CDR3 is TGTGCCAGCACCGAGATAGGGGGGGACTACTACACAGATACGCAGTATTTT. The chain joins TRBV7-2 to TRBJ2-3; perhaps TRBD2 as D (7 bases). Germline CDR1 is SGHTA and CDR2 is FQGNSA. This CDR3 region has 17 residues. The germline V and J ends were trimmed by 7 bases and 2 bases, with 22 bases remaining between them. Drawing the rest from reference TRBV7-2 and TRBJ2-3, the complete variable domain is GAGVSQSPSNKVTEKGKDVELRCDPISGHTALYWYRQSLGQGLEFLIYFQGNSAPDKSGLPSDRFSAERTGGSVSTLTIQRTQQEDSAVYLCASTEIGGDYYTDTQYFGPGTRLTVL.

The chain couples TRBV4-1 to TRBJ2-2; 11 bases are a match to TRBD1. The CDR3 is made up of 16 amino acids. V shed 2 bases, J shed 6 bases, and the junction held 5 bases outside the gene matches. CDR1 MGHRA and CDR2 YSYEKL come from the germline V gene. The CDR3 DNA sequence: TGCGCCAGCAGCCAACGGACAGGGGGCGCCTCCGGGGAGCTGTTTTTT. Amino acid sequence: CASSQRTGGASGELFF.

This clone appeared a single time. The chain employs TRBV5-4 and TRBJ2-1; 10 nucleotides align to TRBD1. Germline-derived CDR1 and CDR2 are SGHNT and YYREEE (reference sequence). V lost 4 bases and J lost 7; bases outside the gene matches: 5. The CDR3 consists of 14 residues. The CDR3 sequence is CASSLGQGGNEQFF. For the CDR3, the DNA is TGTGCCAGCAGCCTTGGACAGGGGGGGAATGAGCAGTTCTTC.

The V and J genes are TRBV11-2 and TRBJ2-3; D might be TRBD1 (6 bases). Germline CDR1 is SGHAT and CDR2 is FQNNGV. CDR3 length: 12 amino acids. V gave up 5 bases and J gave up 7 bases, with 10 bases separating them. CDR3 nucleotide sequence: TGTGCCAGCAGCCGGGACAAAAATACGCAGTATTTT. Amino acid sequence: CASSRDKNTQYF.

CDR3 loop: CASSPQGGSTEAFF. The CDR3, as DNA: TGTGCCAGCAGCCCCCAGGGGGGATCCACTGAAGCTTTCTTT. The V call is TRBV3-1 (or the pseudogene TRBV3-2), the J call TRBJ1-1; 7 bases are a match to TRBD1. There are 14 residues in the CDR3. V trimming: 4 bases; J trimming: 4 bases; junction bases outside the gene matches: 6. Germline values: CDR1 LGHDT, CDR2 YNNKEL (reference sequence).

The rearrangement joins TRBV7-9 to TRBJ1-1; a weak D match, TRBD1 (5 bases). In germline, CDR1 is SEHNR, CDR2 FQNEAQ (reference sequence). The V gene lost 7 bases and the J gene lost 1 base, with 10 bases spanning the gap. The CDR3 is made up of 13 amino acids. CDR3 sequence: CASTWQGNTEAFF. The CDR3 bases are TGTGCCAGCACGTGGCAGGGGAACACTGAAGCTTTCTTT.

The chain couples TRBV9 to TRBJ2-1; D call uncertain. V was clipped by 0 bases and J by 2 bases, with 9 bases between them. Germline CDR1 SGDLS, CDR2 YYNGEE. The CDR3 runs to 15 residues. CDR3 bases: TGTGCCAGCAGCGTAGAGTCCCTAGCCTACAATGAGCAGTTCTTC. This sequence encodes CASSVESLAYNEQFF.

The chain couples TRBV6-4 to TRBJ2-3; 7 nucleotides agree with TRBD1. This CDR3 contains 15 residues. Germline loops: CDR1 MRHNA, CDR2 SNTAGT. J gave up 1 base and V 2 bases, and 3 bases lay outside the gene matches. The CDR3 spells CASSDGQAGTDTQYF. In nucleotides, the CDR3 is TGTGCCAGCAGTGACGGACAGGCAGGCACAGATACGCAGTATTTT.

The chain recombines TRBV6-5 with TRBJ1-5; D gene uncertain. CDR1 MNHEY and CDR2 SVGAGI come from the germline V gene. The CDR3 length is 12 residues. V lost 7 bases and J lost 4, with 8 bases in between. CDR3 nucleotides: TGTGCCAGCAAGCGTTTTAATCAGCCCCAGCATTTT. This sequence encodes CASKRFNQPQHF.

The chain couples TRBV5-5 to TRBJ1-3; 9 bases are shared with TRBD1. Germline lookup yields CDR1 SGHKS and CDR2 YYEKEE (reference sequence). After removal of 5 bases from V and 2 bases from J, the junction contained 14 bases not matched to a gene. The CDR3 totals 18 residues. The DNA for the CDR3 is TGTGCCAGCAGGGGCACAGGGGGCGGTTTAATAGCTGGAAACACCATATATTTT. This gives the protein CASRGTGGGLIAGNTIYF.

The chain has TRBV13 and TRBJ1-4; tentatively, D is TRBD1 (6 bases). The V end was cut by 5 bases, the J end by 7 bases, with 17 bases between. This CDR3 region has 15 residues. Germline-derived CDR1 and CDR2 are PRHDT and FYEKMQ (reference sequence). CDR3 nucleotide sequence: TGTGCCAGCAGCCGTCGGGGGGCGGTGGGTGAAAAACTGTTTTTT. This gives the protein CASSRRGAVGEKLFF. Based on the CDR3 plus reference TRBV13 and TRBJ1-4, the full variable domain is AAGVIQSPRHLIKEKRETATLKCYPIPRHDTVYWYQQGPGQDPQFLISFYEKMQSDKGSIPDRFSAQQFSDYHSELNMSSLELGDSALYFCASSRRGAVGEKLFFGSGTQLSVL.

The V call is TRBV29-1, the J call TRBJ2-7; a possible D gene is TRBD1 (5 bases). This CDR3 region has 14 residues. CDR1 SQVTM and CDR2 ANQGSEA come from the germline V gene. Between the trimmed V and J ends, which lost 2 bases and 1 base, there was a span of 12 bases. The CDR3 protein is CSVELPGPSYEQYF. In nucleotides, the CDR3 is TGCAGCGTTGAATTGCCAGGGCCTTCCTACGAGCAGTACTTC.

The chain uses TRBV3-1 (or the pseudogene TRBV3-2) and TRBJ2-1; TRBD1 is a possible D gene (7 bases). CDR3 length: 18 residues. V was pared by 0 bases and J by 0 bases, with 15 bases between. Germline V gives CDR1 LGHDT, CDR2 YNNKEL (reference sequence). The CDR3 coding sequence is TGTGCCAGCAGCCAAGATCCCCCGGAGGGGGCCTCCTACAATGAGCAGTTCTTC. This sequence encodes CASSQDPPEGASYNEQFF.

The chain joins TRBV5-1 to TRBJ2-4, with TRBD1 matching over 7 bases. Trimming at V came to 4 bases and at J to 2 bases, leaving 12 bases not matched to a gene. The CDR3 has 17 residues. CDR1 is SGHRS and CDR2 is YFSETQ in the germline V gene. As DNA, the CDR3 is TGCGCCAGCAGCCCGATGACAGGGCTACCCTCCAAAAACATTCAGTACTTC. It translates to CASSPMTGLPSKNIQYF.

The chain combines TRBV7-9 with TRBJ2-7; the match to TRBD1 covers 10 bases. Looked up from germline, CDR1 is SEHNR and CDR2 is FQNEAQ (reference sequence). J gave up 5 bases and V 5 bases, and 9 bases lay outside the gene matches. This CDR3 has 15 amino acids. CDR3 region: CASSGRGTGEDEQYF. For the CDR3, the DNA is TGTGCCAGCAGCGGACGCGGGACAGGGGAGGACGAGCAGTACTTC.

This clone has more than one count but fewer than ten. The chain couples TRBV14 to TRBJ2-5, with 9 positions matching TRBD1. The CDR3 has 16 amino acids. CDR1 and CDR2 (germline): SGHDN, FVKESK. The V gene end was trimmed by 1 base and the J gene end by 5 bases; junction bases not matched to a gene: 8. Here the CDR3 reads CASSQGSTGGVETQYF. CDR3 coding DNA: TGTGCCAGCAGCCAAGGTTCGACAGGGGGAGTGGAGACCCAGTACTTC. The entire variable domain, with the rest obtained from reference TRBV14 and TRBJ2-5, is as follows: EAGVTQFPSHSVIEKGQTVTLRCDPISGHDNLYWYRRVMGKEIKFLLHFVKESKQDESGMPNNRFLAERTGGTYSTLKVQPAELEDSGVYFCASSQGSTGGVETQYFGPGTRLLVL.

This chain joins TRBV10-3 and TRBJ2-7, with 8 bases that match TRBD2. Per germline, CDR1 ENHRY and CDR2 SYGVKD. The length of the CDR3 is 17 residues. V was pared by 5 bases and J by 0 bases, with 12 bases of the junction left unmatched. CDR3 in DNA: TGTGCCATCAGTCAGCCAACAAACGGGGGGGCCTCCTACGAGCAGTACTTC. It encodes CAISQPTNGGASYEQYF.

The genes are TRBV4-1 and TRBJ1-5; TRBD1 aligns across 8 bases. CDR1 MGHRA and CDR2 YSYEKL come from the germline V gene. V trimming: 3 bases; J trimming: 2 bases; junction bases outside the gene matches: 3. The CDR3 has 15 amino acids. Written as DNA, the CDR3 is TGCGCCAGCAGCCATGACAGGGGCGGCAATCAGCCCCAGCATTTT. Translation gives CASSHDRGGNQPQHF.